The present T cell receptor (beta chain) was sequenced within a study of T cell responses to AZD1222 COVID-19 vaccine (dated by TCRdb to 2020 to 2023). Broadly, across the study: TCR sequencing was performed for 230 to 250 trial participants, of whom 200 to 220 were given two doses of AZD1222 and approximately 25 were given two doses of MenACWY control vaccine. Enrollment into the trials was organized by age into subgroups of 18-55, 56-69 and 70-plus years, and those subgroups contained roughly 150, 30 and 60 TCR-sequenced participants, respectively. The paper's findings and limits, for the study overall: CD4 TCRs associated with the vaccine covered the entire spike protein, and the dominant responses were in regions 160-218 and 743-854. Conclusions about previously exposed vaccinees are limited because only five or six AZD1222 recipients were SARS-CoV-2 seropositive at baseline. Reportedly, close to half of the unique spike-specific TCRs recognized epitopes lying outside the regions that are mutated in the B.1.351 and B.1.1.7 variants. Participants were mostly white British, with more females than males. The authors suggested clonal diversity may have been underestimated. After two AZD1222 doses, both the breadth and the depth of spike-specific TCRs were significantly higher than at day 0 and than in MenACWY recipients. The 56-69-year group was small, and its depth increase did not reach significance, likely because of low power. No day 14 peak-response samples were available, so repertoires were characterized only after the peak T cell response.

Per the germline V gene, MDHEN is the CDR1 and SYDVKM is the CDR2. The CDR3, cysteine through phenylalanine, is 14 amino acids long. Solely the CDR3 DNA is kept, with 42 bases framed from the first base. V is pared back by 3 bases and J by 3 bases, with 9 bases lying between the germline termini. The CDR3 regions of human TCRbeta chains were subjected to immunosequencing. Processing in the source paper ran as follows. TCRs in the repertoires were compared against a reference library of SARS-CoV-2-specific TCRs that had been generated with the MIRA antigen-specificity platform. Breadth was defined as the fraction of unique TCRs that were SARS-CoV-2-associated, and depth was defined as the fraction of total T cells that were SARS-CoV-2-associated. Using the MIRA data, each spike-specific TCR was assigned both to the spike region to which the TCR was reactive and to a CD4 or CD8 class. Log10-transformed breadth and depth values were compared by one-way ANOVA with Sidak's multiple comparisons tests. Imported from immuneACCESS, the table was reduced by TCRdb to in-frame sequences with V and J called. These copies leave out some clones; in studies compared against another copy, an unresolved V gene accounts for under half, and the cause of the remainder is not known. V and J calls and clone size are given by that table; D and trimming were obtained from the DNA. The sample profile shows some 130,000 clones; roughly 85% of them were found once. Around 20% of the sample goes to the ten largest clones.

In light of the paper, this sample's time point label describes: baseline before first vaccination. The treatment or condition tag for this specimen amounts to: meningococcal conjugate vaccine given as trial control. Samples from vaccinated people were obtained from the UK trials COV001 and COV002, which included a single-blind randomized controlled phase 2/3 trial of AZD1222 (ChAdOx1 nCoV-19) in healthy adults. Trial participant PBMC samples were collected at day 0 and day 28 after the second dose for TCRbeta chain sequencing. Note on this clone: Which antigen it targets is not known. No much larger clone is present one base from it, and per-base qualities are unavailable.

This specimen was peripheral blood, taken on day 0 of MenACWY control vaccination. This sequence was found in an adult in good health. The rearrangement combines TRBV28 with TRBJ1-5; the D gene cannot be named for sure. The CDR3 in this case is CASSFLQTNQPQHF. In nucleotides, the sequence is TGTGCCAGCAGTTTCTTACAGACCAATCAGCCCCAGCATTTT.